Presented here are 9 T cell receptor beta chains from one specimen sequenced in a study of human thymus T cells. The assay was immunoSEQ multiplex PCR, and TCRdb's table has in-frame clones only and misses some. The data contain about 130,000 clones, around 94% of them singletons. Corrective cardiac surgery supplied the resected thymus tissue. The material sequenced was thymus tissue. These receptors were collected from a boy in the first two years of life with a congenital heart defect but otherwise immunologically healthy.

J is TRBJ2-1 and V is TRBV10-3; D is possibly TRBD1 (5 bases). The V gene's germline CDR1 is ENHRY and CDR2 SYGVKD. V was trimmed by 6 bases and J by 7 bases, leaving 13 bases between them. The CDR3 runs to 13 residues. The CDR3 bases are TGTGCCATCAGGGCGGACACGGGTAATGAGCAGTTCTTC. This sequence encodes CAIRADTGNEQFF.

The chain is built from TRBV28 and TRBJ2-7; D may be TRBD1 or TRBD2 (6 bases each). The CDR3 spans 14 residues. Trimming left V 6 bases short and J 0 bases short, with 12 bases between. Looked up from germline, CDR1 is MDHEN and CDR2 is SYDVKM. The CDR3 nucleotides are TGTGCCAGCAGGGGGGGCCGGAGCTCCTACGAGCAGTACTTC. This codes for CASRGGRSSYEQYF.

The chain uses TRBV28 and TRBJ1-2, with D maybe TRBD1 (6 bases). CDR3 length: 17 amino acids. The V end was cut by 6 bases, the J end by 0 bases, with 20 bases between. Germline V gene sequence: CDR1 MDHEN, CDR2 SYDVKM. The CDR3 sequence is CASRLTQGHDPNYGYTF. CDR3 sequence (DNA): TGTGCCAGCAGACTAACACAGGGACATGACCCTAACTATGGCTACACCTTC.

The CDR3 DNA reads as TGTGCCAGCAGCTTAGAGGTGGCAGGGGGCGGGTGCAATCAGCCCCAGCATTTT. It codes for CASSLEVAGGGCNQPQHF. The chain carries TRBV7-2 and TRBJ1-5; 8 nucleotides align to TRBD1. The CDR3 sequence is 18 residues long. V shed 1 base, J shed 2 bases, and the junction held 10 bases outside the gene matches. CDR1 is SGHTA and CDR2 is FQGNSA in the germline V gene.

The genes are TRBV7-9 and TRBJ2-7; no reliable D call. Trimming shortened V by 1 base and J by 6 bases, and 13 bases separated the two germline ends. The CDR3 loop spans 14 amino acids. Germline V gene data show CDR1 as SEHNR and CDR2 as FQNEAQ (reference sequence). The CDR3 DNA reads as TGTGCCAGCAGCTTAGAAGGACCCGTGGCCGAGCAGTACTTC. Its protein is CASSLEGPVAEQYF.

V is TRBV30 and J is TRBJ1-2; D may be TRBD1 (5 bases). CDR3 length equals 12 residues. Germline lookup yields CDR1 GTSNPN and CDR2 SVGIG (reference sequence). V lost 5 bases and J 8 bases, leaving 15 bases between the germline ends. CDR3 DNA sequence: TGTGCCTGGCGTAAGGGGCCCGGGGGCTACACCTTC. This encodes CAWRKGPGGYTF.

The chain has TRBV7-6 and TRBJ2-7; D is unclear. The CDR3 is 13 amino acids. V was clipped by 1 base and J by 6 bases, with 10 bases between them. CDR1 SGHVS and CDR2 FNYEAQ come from the germline V gene. The CDR3 nucleotides read TGTGCCAGCAGCTTAGAAGAGTTGAGCGAGCAGTACTTC. It specifies CASSLEELSEQYF.

The J gene is TRBJ1-2, the V gene TRBV6-5, with unresolved D. Germline CDR1 MNHEY, CDR2 SVGAGI. The V and J ends lost 6 bases and 4 bases respectively, with 12 bases between them. The CDR3 is 13 residues long. The CDR3 region is CASSRRRPYGYTF. The CDR3 nucleotides are TGTGCCAGCAGCCGCCGCCGGCCCTATGGCTACACCTTC.

The V call is TRBV7-2, the J call TRBJ1-2, with 7 bases identical to TRBD1. This CDR3 contains 13 residues. Germline-derived CDR1 and CDR2 are SGHTA and FQGNSA. Unmatched junction bases numbered 4, after V lost 1 base and J lost 8 bases. The CDR3 DNA is TGTGCCAGCAGCTTAGACAGGGGTAGCGGCTACACCTTC. As protein: CASSLDRGSGYTF.